The sequence of this T cell receptor (beta chain) was determined in a study of Ad26.COV2.S vaccination and SARS-CoV-2 variants. Whole-study context: Donor was in the COV1001 Ad26.COV2.S trial arm.

The treatment denotes: 15 to 20 received Ad26.COV2.S at low or high dose, single or two shots; five or six received placebo; per-sample allocation not given. Each sample was drawn 63 days after the first injection (of vaccine or placebo). This CDR3 spans 16 amino acids. V lost 2 bases, J lost 3 bases, and 7 bases stayed unmatched. The germline V gene has CDR1 MNHEY and CDR2 SVGEGT. Data came from immunoSEQ multiplex PCR; TCRdb stores just in-frame clones and leaves some out. The sample shows 440,000 or so clones, 90% of them seen only once. The study, taken as a whole, reports: Post-vaccination breadth of spike-specific CD8+ and CD4+ T cell responses was reportedly substantial. Higher spike-specific TCR breadth was found in vaccine recipients than in placebo recipients. Researchers cautioned that TCR breadth and depth analyses may have underestimated total T cell responses.

For this clone: The antigen is undetermined.

This TCR was recovered from a person between 18 and 65 years old who received the Ad26.COV2.S COVID-19 vaccine or a placebo. The genes are TRBV6-2 or TRBV6-3 and TRBJ2-1; 7 bases align to TRBD2. The sequencing used peripheral blood, collected in a trial of Ad26.COV2.S vaccine versus placebo. The CDR3 DNA reads as TGTGCCAGCAGTTACGATGCGGGAGTGGGCTACAATGAGCAGTTCTTC. It yields the protein CASSYDAGVGYNEQFF.